This is a list of T cell receptor beta chains from one sample in a study of CD8 T cells in Susac syndrome. TCRdb used MiXCR to reprocess the immunoSEQ multiplex PCR reads, holding one entry per CDR3 protein. The sample lists about 210,000 distinct CDR3 sequences, approximately 94% seen once, with 0.15% in the top ten. The sample comprised CD4+ T cells from PBMCs. The receptors originated from a human donor with Susac syndrome. CDR3s include the opening cysteine and the closing phenylalanine or tryptophan. D genes are given only for firm matches. Size is stated for part of the rows, as once, few or many counts, or as a class when the clone is expanded.

>once|.|TRBV9|TRBJ1-3
TGTGCCAGCAGCACCCCTCCCGGAAACACCATATATTTT
CASSTPPGNTIYF
>.|.|TRBV20-1|TRBJ2-1
TGCAGTGCTAGAGAGTTCCGACTAGACCACAATGAGCAGTTCTTC
CSAREFRLDHNEQFF
>once|TRBD2|TRBV9|TRBJ2-5
TGTGCCAGCAGCCTCGCGGGAGGGGTTTCCGAGACCCAGTACTTC
CASSLAGGVSETQYF
>.|TRBD1|TRBV28|TRBJ2-3
TGTGCCAGCAGTTCGCAGGGACAGGGTTCAGATACGCAGTATTTT
CASSSQGQGSDTQYF
>.|.|TRBV24-1|TRBJ2-1
TGTGCCACCAGTGATACGGCAGCCCCGTACAATGAGCAGTTCTTC
CATSDTAAPYNEQFF
>.|TRBD2|TRBV7-2|TRBJ2-7
TGTGCCAGCAGCTTAACGGGGGGGCACCACTACGAGCAGTACTTC
CASSLTGGHHYEQYF
>.|.|TRBV5-1|TRBJ1-1
TGCGCCAGCAGCTTGGCCGGGATGGAGGGGAGGTTCAACACTGAAGCTTTCTTT
CASSLAGMEGRFNTEAFF
>.|.|TRBV12-5|TRBJ1-6
TGTGCTAGTCGACAGCTTAATTCACCCCTCCACTTT
CASRQLNSPLHF
>few|.|TRBV7-9|TRBJ1-5
TGTGCCAGCAGCTTGGAGGGTCAGCCCCAGCATTTT
CASSLEGQPQHF
>.|.|TRBV5-5|TRBJ1-1
TGTGCCAGCAGGCGAGGGTACGAGAACACTGAAGCTTTCTTT
CASRRGYENTEAFF
>.|TRBD2|TRBV3-1|TRBJ2-7
TGTGCCAGCAGCCCCCAGGCTCGGAGCGGGGGCAGGGGTGAGCAGTACTTC
CASSPQARSGGRGEQYF
>.|.|TRBV29-1|TRBJ2-5
TGCAGCGTTGTCCTGGGACTCCAGCAGTATGAGACCCAGTACTTC
CSVVLGLQQYETQYF
>.|.|TRBV15|TRBJ2-1
TGTGCCACCAGCACCCAATCACCGGGACCTGAGCAGTTCTTC
CATSTQSPGPEQFF
>.|.|TRBV12-3/TRBV12-4|TRBJ2-3
TGTGCCAGCAGCCCTATGCCGAATCCCACAGATACGCAGTATTTT
CASSPMPNPTDTQYF
>.|TRBD1|TRBV18|TRBJ1-2
TGTGCCAGCTCACCAGTCCAGGGGGTACGGGGCTACACCTTC
CASSPVQGVRGYTF
>.|.|TRBV12-3/TRBV12-4|TRBJ2-2
TGTGCCAGCAGATTGGGACACCTCAACACCGGGGAGCTGTTTTTT
CASRLGHLNTGELFF
>.|.|TRBV3-1|TRBJ2-1
TGTGCCAGCAGCCAAATCAGGGACACCAATGAGCAGTTCTTC
CASSQIRDTNEQFF
>.|.|TRBV30|TRBJ2-1
TGTGCCTGGAGGGTTACGGGGTTATACAATGAGCAGTTCTTC
CAWRVTGLYNEQFF
>once|TRBD1|TRBV6-2/TRBV6-3|TRBJ2-7
TGTGCCACCTTTCGAACAGGGGCGTACGAGCAGTACTTC
CATFRTGAYEQYF
>.|.|TRBV15|TRBJ1-1
TGTGCCACCAGCAGAGAGACCGGACGTGGCACTGAAGCTTTCTTT
CATSRETGRGTEAFF
>.|.|TRBV9|TRBJ2-7
TGTGCCAGCAGCGTAGATTATCCGAACCGGGGGGAGCAGTACTTC
CASSVDYPNRGEQYF
>.|.|TRBV29-1|TRBJ1-1
TGCAGCGTTGAAAAGGAACTCCGACGCCACATGAACACTGAAGCTTTCTTT
CSVEKELRRHMNTEAFF
>.|TRBD2|TRBV3-1|TRBJ2-1
TGTGCCAGCAGCCAACTAAAAAGCGGGACGGCGGGGACTAATGAGCAGTTCTTC
CASSQLKSGTAGTNEQFF
>.|.|TRBV14|TRBJ1-1
TGTGCCAGCAGCCAAGATGGGGCCCTTGGTCGGGCTTTCTTT
CASSQDGALGRAFF
>.|TRBD1|TRBV29-1|TRBJ2-7
TGCAGCGCTCAAGCAGGGGGACAGAATGGCGAGCAGTACTTC
CSAQAGGQNGEQYF
>.|.|TRBV6-2/TRBV6-3|TRBJ2-1
TGTGCCAGCAGTTATAATCGGGGAATGAACTACAATGAGCAGTTCTTC
CASSYNRGMNYNEQFF
>.|.|TRBV9|TRBJ2-5
TGTGCCAGCAGCGTCGGGGATCAAGAGACCCAGTACTTC
CASSVGDQETQYF
>.|.|TRBV30|TRBJ1-2
TGTGCCTGGAGTAGGACAAGGGCAGGGCCGGCGAGTGGCTACACCTTC
CAWSRTRAGPASGYTF
>.|.|TRBV7-2|TRBJ2-5
TGTGCCAGCACTTCTGGCAGGGGATGGGAGACCCAGTACTTC
CASTSGRGWETQYF
>once|.|TRBV7-2|TRBJ1-6
TGTGCCAGCAGCTTAGCGCAGGTGAATTCACCCCTCCACTTT
CASSLAQVNSPLHF
>.|.|TRBV20-1|TRBJ1-3
TGCAGTGCTAGTGTGACAGTGGGAAACACCATATATTTT
CSASVTVGNTIYF
>.|.|TRBV20-1|TRBJ1-1
TGCAGTGCTAGAGAGATCCGGGGCATGAACACTGAAGCTTTCTTT
CSAREIRGMNTEAFF
>.|.|TRBV4-3|TRBJ1-4
TGCGCCAGCAGCCAACTGACTACTGCAGGGCCGACTAATGAAAAACTGTTTTTT
CASSQLTTAGPTNEKLFF
>.|TRBD1|TRBV7-2|TRBJ1-1
TGTGCCAGCAGCTTAAACGGCCCCGGGACAGGGGTAACTGAAGCTTTCTTT
CASSLNGPGTGVTEAFF
>.|TRBD1|TRBV30|TRBJ1-6
TGTGCCTGGAAACCCACTGGGACAGAGCATTCACCCCTCCACTTT
CAWKPTGTEHSPLHF